This T cell receptor (beta chain) was retrieved from a study of blood T cell repertoires in COVID-19. As for the study in general: Samples came from the United States, Italy and Spain, spanning acute and convalescent COVID-19.

Trimming took 11 bases from V and 4 from J, leaving 6 bases between them. The CDR3 covers 10 residues. The germline V gene has CDR1 WNHNN and CDR2 SYGVQD (reference sequence). Measured with immunoSEQ multiplex PCR; TCRdb has only the in-frame clones, and not every one. The sample holds about 350,000 clones, over 75% seen once. Each participant's cohort was designated according to participant-reported clinical history. The TCR sequence derives from a woman between 25 and 40 years old who had recovered from COVID-19. The chain uses TRBV10-1 and TRBJ1-5, with D perhaps matching TRBD1 (5 bases). The sequenced sample consisted of PBMCs or T cells enriched from blood (not recorded which). CDR3 sequence reads: CARGNQPQHF. DNA of the CDR3: TGCGCCCGGGGGAATCAGCCCCAGCATTTT.